This T cell receptor (beta chain) was retrieved from a study of T cells after yellow fever vaccination (dated by TCRdb to the late 2010s). In the study overall: The SMART-Seq v4 Ultra Low Input RNA kit was used to prepare libraries from fractions with low cell numbers. Bulk TCR alpha and beta repertoires were sequenced longitudinally to track T-cell clones before and after primary and booster YFV17D yellow fever vaccination. Two healthy male donors made up the cohort, one aged 18 to 29 years and the other aged 30 to 40 years. Bulk PBMC replicates and cell subsets were isolated from blood drawn at multiple timepoints before and after both primary and secondary immunization. General study outcomes and caveats: Because only a couple of donors were included in the study, the extent to which the findings can be generalized is limited. The secondary T-cell response was weaker than the primary response but faster, peaking on day 5 instead of day 15. A small share of clonotypes occurred in both CD4 and CD8 compartments, likely arising from convergent recombination. Most clones expanded after primary vaccination were re-detected after the booster (96% of CD4 and approximately 85% of CD8), suggesting broad memory maintenance. Computational filtering was required because FACS-sorted repertoires could contain abundant contaminating clonotypes from the bulk population.

This sample's treatment or condition label indicates: live attenuated yellow fever vaccine strain. At each blood-draw timepoint, two biological replicates of bulk PBMCs were collected. PBMCs were isolated from peripheral blood using a standard Ficoll-Paque protocol. TriZol was used to extract RNA from bulk PBMCs, CD4 and CD8 fractions, and dextramer-positive and dextramer-negative fractions. TCR cDNA was made using 5'RACE template switching, a step that added a universal primer site and unique molecular identifiers. Priming for cDNA synthesis came from both the TCR alpha and TCR beta constant segments. Libraries were amplified in two PCR steps, with sample barcodes and sequencing adapters added in the second step. Libraries were sequenced on Illumina HiSeq 2500 (2x100 bp) or NovaSeq (2x150 bp). The authors' pipeline ran thus. Demultiplexing of reads and collapsing into UMI consensus sequences were performed with MIGEC, and V(D)J alignment was carried out with MiXCR. Using edgeR on replicate PBMC samples, clonotypes were called vaccine-responding if FDR was below 0.01 and the log2 fold change was above 5 up to day 15. Each bulk clonotype received a CD4 or CD8 identity based on whether the sequenced CD4 or CD8 repertoire contained that clonotype at higher abundance. In TCRdb, the public reads were trimmed at Q25 with fastp and aligned with MiXCR, with productive beta chains retained. Every CDR3 protein is listed once, alongside the most common genes and DNA of its rows. The V and J calls come from TCRdb's annotation, not from the publication. The sample table contains a few hundred thousand distinct CDR3 sequences; only one count was recorded for around 17% of them. The ten largest clonotypes hold around 15% of the sample.

There are 16 amino acids in the CDR3, from cysteine to phenylalanine inclusive. Only the CDR3 DNA stays, 48 bases, in frame from base 1. V was cut back by 5 bases and J by 0 bases, leaving a gap of 14 bases between them. The germline V gene supplies CDR1 SGHTA and CDR2 FQGTGA. As regards this clonotype: Its target antigen remains unknown. Base qualities are not at hand, and no much larger clone is one base apart.

The sequence was collected from a man aged 18 to 29 who received the YFV17D yellow fever vaccine. The chain is encoded by TRBV7-3 joined to TRBJ2-1; possibly the D gene is TRBD2, per 6 matching bases. The specimen comprised PBMCs, sampled 5 to 6 days after the first yellow fever vaccination. The nucleotide sequence reads as follows: TGTGCCAGCAGCATCGGGACTCCCGGCTCCTACAATGAGCAGTTCTTC. Its protein product is CASSIGTPGSYNEQFF.